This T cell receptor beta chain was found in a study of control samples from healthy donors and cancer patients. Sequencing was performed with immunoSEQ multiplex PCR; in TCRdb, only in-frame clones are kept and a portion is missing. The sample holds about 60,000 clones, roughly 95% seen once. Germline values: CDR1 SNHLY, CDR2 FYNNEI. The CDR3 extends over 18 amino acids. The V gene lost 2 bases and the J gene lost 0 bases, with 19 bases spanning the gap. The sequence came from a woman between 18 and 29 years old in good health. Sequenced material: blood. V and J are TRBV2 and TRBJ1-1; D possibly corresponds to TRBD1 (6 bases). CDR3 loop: CASSEPTGTLEMNTEAFF. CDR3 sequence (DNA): TGTGCCAGCAGTGAACCGACCGGGACACTAGAAATGAACACTGAAGCTTTCTTT.